Presented here are 20 T cell receptor beta chains from one specimen sequenced in a study of CD8+ T cells in alopecia areata. Treatment specified: oral pan-JAK inhibitor, 5-10 mg twice daily. Extracted RNA was reverse transcribed, and the resulting cDNA served as sequencing template. This table comes from immunoSEQ multiplex PCR, and its TCRdb copy is limited to in-frame clones, with some not included. The top ten hold around 10% of the sample, which has more than 100,000 clones, under 90% seen once. The sequenced sample was CD8+ T cells sorted from blood, obtained at approximately week 30, from a patient treated with tofacitinib. These receptors were collected from a human donor with alopecia areata.

This sequence joins TRBV7-6 and TRBJ1-1, with 8 bases identical to TRBD1. The CDR3 has 14 residues. The V segment lost 7 bases and the J segment 5 bases; nucleotides outside the gene matches: 9. Germline-derived CDR1 and CDR2 are SGHVS and FNYEAQ. The CDR3 sequence is CASTDTGGRTEAFF. CDR3 DNA: TGTGCCAGCACCGATACAGGGGGTAGAACTGAAGCTTTCTTT.

This chain connects TRBV9 to TRBJ1-6; D is undetermined. Trimming removed 0 bases from V and 3 bases from J, with 7 bases in between. The CDR3 is 15 amino acids. Germline V gene lookup returns CDR1 SGDLS and CDR2 YYNGEE. The CDR3 loop is CASSVGLNYNSPLHF. The CDR3 DNA is TGTGCCAGCAGCGTAGGACTGAACTATAATTCACCCCTCCACTTT. Using reference TRBV9 and TRBJ1-6 for the parts outside the CDR3, the full variable domain is DSGVTQTPKHLITATGQRVTLRCSPRSGDLSVYWYQQSLDQGLQFLIQYYNGEERAKGNILERFSAQQFPDLHSELNLSSLELGDSALYFCASSVGLNYNSPLHFGNGTRLTVT.

This chain links TRBV29-1 with TRBJ1-2; unclear D gene. The CDR3 runs 14 residues. Germline V gene lookup returns CDR1 SQVTM and CDR2 ANQGSEA. The ends were cut back, 4 bases at V and 2 bases at J, with 14 bases in the middle. The CDR3 DNA is TGCAGCGTTGCCCAAACCACAGAGAACTATGGCTACACCTTC. Its translation: CSVAQTTENYGYTF.

The rearrangement uses TRBV19 and TRBJ2-3; weak D call: TRBD2 (7 bases). CDR3 size: 17 residues. V was shortened by 0 bases and J by 1 base, with 14 bases between the two germline ends. Germline CDR1 and CDR2: LNHDA and SQIVND (reference sequence). CDR3 nucleotides: TGTGCCAGTAGTATAGATCTGGTCGGGGGGCGCACAGATACGCAGTATTTT. Its translation: CASSIDLVGGRTDTQYF.

The rearrangement joins TRBV7-9 to TRBJ2-3; D might be TRBD2 (5 bases). Germline loops: CDR1 SEHNR, CDR2 FQNEAQ (reference sequence). Trimming stripped 2 bases from V and 2 bases from J, with 11 bases between. The CDR3 has 15 amino acids. The CDR3 loop is CASSLRGRATDTQYF. CDR3 coding DNA: TGTGCCAGCAGCTTACGAGGGAGAGCCACAGATACGCAGTATTTT.

The chain links TRBV2 to TRBJ1-1, with D perhaps TRBD1 (6 bases). Between the trimmed V and J ends, which lost 7 bases and 1 base, there was a span of 22 bases. The CDR3 contains 17 residues. CDR1 is SNHLY and CDR2 is FYNNEI in the germline V gene. The DNA for the CDR3 is TGTGCCAGCAACCTGGACAGCCTCCCCAGAGGGAACACTGAAGCTTTCTTT. Its protein is CASNLDSLPRGNTEAFF.

This rearrangement joins TRBV7-9 to TRBJ1-1, with a tentative D call TRBD1 (5 bases). This CDR3 is 12 amino acids long. V lost 4 bases and J lost 7, with 10 bases in between. The germline V gene has CDR1 SEHNR and CDR2 FQNEAQ (reference sequence). This CDR3 is CASSSAGLEAFF. The CDR3 nucleotides are TGTGCCAGCAGCTCGGCGGGACTTGAAGCTTTCTTT.

CDR3 residues: CASSPTTSGELFF. CDR3 sequence (DNA): TGTGCCAGCAGCCCGACGACCTCCGGGGAGCTGTTTTTT. The chain employs TRBV5-6 and TRBJ2-2; D gene uncertain. The germline gives CDR1 SGHDT, CDR2 YYEEEE. V gave up 4 bases and J gave up 6 bases, with 10 bases separating them. The CDR3 is made up of 13 amino acids.

CDR3 in DNA: TGCAGCGTTGAAGACCCCGATCGACTAGTTTGGGCCAATGAGCAGTTCTTC. This codes for CSVEDPDRLVWANEQFF. The chain employs TRBV29-1 and TRBJ2-1, with D possibly matching TRBD2 (6 bases). V lost 0 bases to trimming and J lost 6 bases, with 21 bases between them. The CDR3 runs to 17 residues. Germline V gene data show CDR1 as SQVTM and CDR2 as ANQGSEA.

The chain joins TRBV11-2 to TRBJ2-4, with 12 bases identical to TRBD2. In germline, CDR1 is SGHAT, CDR2 FQNNGV. The CDR3 has 18 residues. The V segment lost 5 bases and the J segment 0 bases; nucleotides outside the gene matches: 8. The CDR3, as DNA: TGTGCCAGCAGCGTCCTAGCGGGAGGGCCGCTAGCCAAAAACATTCAGTACTTC. Its translation is CASSVLAGGPLAKNIQYF.

This chain uses TRBV12-5 with TRBJ2-7; D unclear. This CDR3 comprises 12 residues. Germline V gene lookup returns CDR1 LGHNT and CDR2 FRNRAP. V was cut by 7 bases and J by 2 bases, with 9 bases left in between. The CDR3 region is CASVREPYEQYF. As DNA, the CDR3 is TGTGCTAGTGTGAGAGAACCCTACGAGCAGTACTTC.

Comments on this clone: The same CDR3 arises from other DNA sequences in this sample as well. The chain links TRBV9 to TRBJ1-1; D not certain. The CDR3 spans 11 residues. Germline loops: CDR1 SGDLS, CDR2 YYNGEE. With 3 bases removed from V and 5 bases from J, the gap between germline ends came to 5 bases. CDR3 DNA sequence: TGTGCCAGCAGCGCTGGGACTGAAGCTTTCTTT. This sequence encodes CASSAGTEAFF.

The chain links TRBV29-1 to TRBJ2-7; no reliable D call. Germline V gene sequence: CDR1 SQVTM, CDR2 ANQGSEA. Trimming stripped 7 bases from V and 5 bases from J, with 15 bases between. This CDR3 region has 12 residues. The CDR3 is CSACETIDEQYF. Here the CDR3 DNA reads TGCAGCGCCTGTGAGACAATCGACGAGCAGTACTTC.

V gene TRBV6-5 combines with J gene TRBJ1-5; weak D call: TRBD1 (5 bases). Trimming removed 0 bases at V and 5 bases at J, with 8 bases between. The germline gives CDR1 MNHEY, CDR2 SVGAGI. The CDR3 is 14 amino acids. CDR3 nucleotide sequence: TGTGCCAGCAGTTACTCAGGAGGGGATCAGCCCCAGCATTTT. Amino acids: CASSYSGGDQPQHF.

J is TRBJ2-1 and V is TRBV6-5; maybe TRBD2 (5 bases). The V gene lost 5 bases and the J gene lost 8 bases, with 19 bases spanning the gap. CDR1 and CDR2 (germline): MNHEY, SVGAGI. The CDR3 is 15 residues long. The CDR3 DNA is TGTGCCAGCAGTCCCCCGGTAGCGACGATGGATGAGCAGTTCTTC. It specifies CASSPPVATMDEQFF.

This clone has a single count. This chain connects TRBV6-1 to TRBJ2-3; 12 bases are a match to TRBD2. The CDR3 contains 16 residues. V dropped 3 bases and J dropped 4; count of bases not matched to a gene: 5. Germline CDR1 and CDR2: MNHNS and SASEGT. DNA of the CDR3: TGTGCCAGCAGTGACCATCTAGCGGGAGGGCCAGATACGCAGTATTTT. Its protein is CASSDHLAGGPDTQYF.

The rearrangement links TRBV7-6 to TRBJ2-7; 7 nucleotides align to TRBD2. The CDR3 runs to 14 residues. The V gene end was trimmed by 2 bases and the J gene end by 3 bases; junction bases not matched to a gene: 4. Germline lookup yields CDR1 SGHVS and CDR2 FNYEAQ. The chain's CDR3 is CASSLTGDYYEQYF. The CDR3 nucleotides read TGTGCCAGCAGCTTAACGGGGGACTACTACGAGCAGTACTTC.

The chain carries TRBV27 and TRBJ2-2; weak D call: TRBD1 (7 bases). The CDR3 loop spans 14 amino acids. The V end was cut by 3 bases, the J end by 5 bases, with 10 bases between. Germline-derived CDR1 and CDR2 are MNHEY and SMNVEV (reference sequence). Here the CDR3 reads CASSFQGGTGELFF. The DNA for the CDR3 is TGTGCCAGCAGTTTCCAGGGGGGAACCGGGGAGCTGTTTTTT.

The J gene is TRBJ2-7, the V gene TRBV29-1; tentatively, D is TRBD1 (5 bases). V was cut by 4 bases and J by 6 bases, with 16 bases left in between. The CDR3 is 13 amino acids. The germline gives CDR1 SQVTM, CDR2 ANQGSEA. CDR3 DNA sequence: TGCAGCGTTGTTAAAGGACAAAGGCGCGAGCAGTACTTC. It is translated as CSVVKGQRREQYF.

This clone was seen only once. This chain uses TRBV29-1 with TRBJ1-2; tentative D call: TRBD1 (5 bases). V dropped 7 bases and J dropped 3 bases, with 12 bases sitting between them. The germline CDR1 and CDR2 sequences are SQVTM and ANQGSEA. The CDR3 runs to 12 residues. CDR3 DNA: TGCAGCGCTCGGCAGGGAGACTATGGCTACACCTTC. Amino acid sequence: CSARQGDYGYTF.